This is a list of T cell receptor beta chains from one sample in a study of shared clonotypes between healthy human individuals. Libraries were prepared by immunoSEQ multiplex PCR; TCRdb keeps only in-frame clonotypes and omits some of them. The table records over 300,000 clones, about nine tenths of them present only once. Material for sequencing was memory CD8+ T cells sorted from blood. These receptors all stem from a man aged 18 to 30 in good health. Both conserved end residues are part of each CDR3. A D gene is named only where the DNA matches it firmly. Only some rows state a clone size, as once, few, many or a class for expanded clones.

TRBJ2-5	-	-	TRBV27	CASSSLTSQETQYF	TGTGCCAGCAGTTCACTAACTAGCCAAGAGACCCAGTACTTC
TRBJ2-7	TRBD1	-	TRBV28	CASRGQGSSYEQYF	TGTGCCAGCAGGGGACAGGGGTCCTCCTACGAGCAGTACTTC
TRBJ2-3	-	-	TRBV9	CASSPNTDTQYF	TGTGCCAGCAGCCCGAACACAGATACGCAGTATTTT
TRBJ2-7	-	-	TRBV5-1	CASSPGGISEQYF	TGCGCCAGCAGCCCGGGCGGTATATCCGAGCAGTACTTC
TRBJ2-6	-	-	TRBV28	CASSSPEQGANVLTF	TGTGCCAGCAGTTCGCCGGAACAGGGAGCCAACGTCCTGACTTTC
TRBJ2-7	TRBD2	-	TRBV27	CASSLGGARYEQYF	TGTGCCAGCAGCCTGGGAGGGGCCCGCTACGAGCAGTACTTC
TRBJ2-5	-	-	TRBV6-1	CASRGGQETQYF	TGTGCCAGCAGGGGCGGGCAAGAGACCCAGTACTTC
TRBJ1-2	TRBD1	-	TRBV7-9	CASIRKRPGQAVYGYTF	TGTGCCAGCATTCGAAAAAGACCGGGACAGGCAGTCTATGGCTACACCTTC
TRBJ2-7	TRBD2	-	TRBV4-1	CASSLIWTSGFDEQYF	TGCGCCAGCAGCCTAATATGGACTAGCGGGTTTGACGAGCAGTACTTC
TRBJ1-1	-	-	TRBV6-6	CASRHRDKDTEAFF	TGTGCCAGCAGACACCGGGATAAGGACACTGAAGCTTTCTTT
TRBJ2-7	-	-	TRBV5-6	CASSSYRARSYEQYF	TGTGCCAGCAGCTCCTACAGGGCGAGGTCCTACGAGCAGTACTTC
TRBJ1-6	-	few	TRBV27	CASSLQGNSPLHF	TGTGCCAGCAGTTTGCAGGGTAATTCACCCCTCCACTTT
TRBJ1-3	TRBD1	few	TRBV2	CASRAGQGAGNTIYF	TGTGCCAGCAGGGCTGGACAGGGCGCCGGAAACACCATATATTTT
TRBJ2-7	TRBD2	-	TRBV7-2	CASSPLPGRAYEQYF	TGTGCCAGCAGCCCACTTCCCGGGAGGGCCTACGAGCAGTACTTC
TRBJ1-2	-	-	TRBV6-6	CASTQTGPDYGYTF	TGTGCCAGCACCCAAACCGGGCCTGACTATGGCTACACCTTC
TRBJ2-7	-	-	TRBV2	CASSEQTYEQYF	TGTGCCAGCAGTGAACAGACGTACGAGCAGTACTTC
TRBJ1-2	-	-	TRBV19	CASSDRLWGGYGYTF	TGTGCCAGTAGTGACAGGCTCTGGGGCGGCTATGGCTACACCTTC
TRBJ1-1	-	-	TRBV30	CAWRVTGTRAFF	TGTGCCTGGAGGGTTACAGGGACTCGGGCTTTCTTT
TRBJ2-7	-	-	TRBV6-6	CASRASYEQYF	TGTGCCAGCAGGGCGTCCTACGAGCAGTACTTC
TRBJ1-2	TRBD1	-	TRBV14	CARPDRDRGYTF	TGTGCCAGGCCAGACAGGGATCGGGGCTACACCTTC